This T cell receptor (beta chain) was identified in a study of blood T cell repertoires in COVID-19. Study in general: From T cells, B-cell-depleted T cells, or PBMCs came the material, which was cDNA or gDNA.

Germline V gene lookup returns CDR1 KGHSH and CDR2 LQKENI. There are 16 residues in the CDR3. V trimming: 0 bases; J trimming: 9 bases; junction bases outside the gene matches: 9. Using immunoSEQ multiplex PCR, the repertoire was profiled, and TCRdb retains in-frame clones only, with some absent. Here the sample spans roughly 60,000 clones, roughly 82% being singletons. The chain employs TRBV18 and TRBJ2-1; 9 nucleotides align to TRBD1. This TCR was recovered from a woman in her sixties with acute or convalescent COVID-19. Input material: peripheral blood. The CDR3 DNA is TGTGCCAGCTCACCACCCGTGGGACAGGGCTCGGGTGAGCAGTTCTTC. This sequence encodes CASSPPVGQGSGEQFF.